The 26 T cell receptor beta chains in this list originate from one sample, sequenced in a study of CD8 T cells in ankylosing spondylitis. TCRdb re-called the 5' RACE reads through MiXCR, storing one row per CDR3 protein. The table lists about 39,000 distinct CDR3 sequences, about 9.3% of them singletons. Specimen: blood, either unsorted or a sorted T cell fraction (not recorded which). These receptors were obtained from a male donor with ankylosing spondylitis or in good health (not recorded which).

The V gene is TRBV9, the J gene TRBJ1-1, with 8 nucleotides matching TRBD1. The length of the CDR3 is 17 residues. V trimming: 4 bases; J trimming: 0 bases; junction bases outside the gene matches: 11. CDR1 is SGDLS and CDR2 is YYNGEE in the germline V gene. DNA for the CDR3: TGTGCCAGCAGCCCCACAGGGGGGGGCCCTATGAACACTGAAGCTTTCTTT. Translated, it gives CASSPTGGGPMNTEAFF.

This clonotype was seen at least ten times. The chain carries TRBV20-1 and TRBJ1-1; D perhaps matches TRBD1 (5 bases). CDR3 length: 15 residues. Germline CDR1 is DFQATT and CDR2 is SNEGSKA (reference sequence). V was trimmed by 0 bases and J by 6 bases, leaving 17 bases between them. The CDR3 DNA reads TGCAGTGCTAGAGATCGGAGGGGTGGAAACTCTGAAGCTTTCTTT. Its protein is CSARDRRGGNSEAFF.

This clonotype was seen repeatedly, ten times or more. This chain joins TRBV11-1 and TRBJ1-2, with 8 bases that match TRBD1. Germline lookup yields CDR1 SGHAT and CDR2 FQDESV (reference sequence). J gave up 3 bases and V 3 bases, and 3 bases lay outside the gene matches. This CDR3 spans 14 amino acids. CDR3 sequence (DNA): TGTGCCAGCAGCTTGGGACAGGCGGACTATGGCTACACCTTC. Translation: CASSLGQADYGYTF.

This clonotype was observed many times. The rearrangement uses TRBV5-1 and TRBJ2-5; D is perhaps TRBD2 (6 bases). Germline V CDR1 and CDR2: SGHRS, YFSETQ. The CDR3 covers 15 residues. Between the trimmed V and J ends, which lost 0 bases and 4 bases, there was a span of 13 bases. CDR3 bases: TGCGCCAGCAGCTTGGAGTCACCGGAGGGAGAGACCCAGTACTTC. Its translation: CASSLESPEGETQYF.

This chain uses TRBV6-2 or TRBV6-3 with TRBJ2-1, with 7 bases identical to TRBD1. This CDR3 has 14 residues. The V segment lost 0 bases and the J segment 10 bases; nucleotides outside the gene matches: 6. Germline CDR1 is MNHEY and CDR2 is SVGEGT. The CDR3 region is CASSYSKGGREQFF. CDR3 bases: TGTGCCAGCAGTTACTCGAAAGGGGGCAGGGAGCAGTTCTTC.

This clonotype was counted many times. The chain uses TRBV20-1 and TRBJ2-7; 9 positions match TRBD1. Germline V lookup: CDR1 DFQATT, CDR2 SNEGSKA (reference sequence). CDR3 length: 13 amino acids. V shed 5 bases, J shed 2 bases, and the junction held 4 bases outside the gene matches. CDR3 residues: CSAAGQGTYEQYF. As DNA, the CDR3 is TGCAGTGCTGCGGGACAGGGTACCTACGAGCAGTACTTC.

This clonotype was seen ten or more times. This chain connects TRBV10-1 to TRBJ2-1; 11 bases align to TRBD1. Trimming removed 3 bases from V and 8 bases from J; junction bases left unmatched: 3. Germline V gene data show CDR1 as WNHNN and CDR2 as SYGVQD (reference sequence). The CDR3 is made up of 14 amino acids. CDR3 nucleotides: TGCGCCAGCAGTGATGGGACAGGGGGGCATGAGCAGTTCTTC. Encoded protein: CASSDGTGGHEQFF.

This clonotype appeared many times. The chain carries TRBV20-1 and TRBJ2-3; TRBD2 matches at 8 bases. Trimming removed 1 base from V and 1 base from J; junction bases left unmatched: 16. Germline V gives CDR1 DFQATT, CDR2 SNEGSKA (reference sequence). CDR3 length equals 19 residues. The CDR3 DNA reads as TGCAGTGCTAGAGGTAGCGGCGTGTCCAGCGGGAGAGGCACAGATACGCAGTATTTT. Translating gives CSARGSGVSSGRGTDTQYF.

This clonotype was observed at least ten times. The gene calls are TRBV10-3 and TRBJ2-7; D is possibly TRBD1 (7 bases). CDR1 and CDR2 from the germline V gene are ENHRY and SYGVKD. The CDR3 is 14 residues long. V dropped 4 bases and J dropped 2 bases, with 12 bases sitting between them. CDR3 region: CAISVGRGAYEQYF. Here the CDR3 DNA reads TGTGCCATCAGTGTGGGCAGGGGGGCCTACGAGCAGTACTTC.

This clonotype has a handful of counts. The CDR3 bases are TGTGCCACGCTTCGAGAGGGAAACACCGGGGAGCTGTTTTTT. Protein: CATLREGNTGELFF. The V gene is TRBV6-2 or TRBV6-3, the J gene TRBJ2-2; tentative D call: TRBD2 (5 bases). CDR1 and CDR2 from the germline V gene are MNHEY and SVGEGT. The CDR3 contains 14 residues. Between the trimmed V and J ends, which lost 10 bases and 2 bases, there was a span of 14 bases.

This clonotype appeared many times. The CDR3 spells CASSQGWSTAAQYF. CDR3 DNA: TGTGCCAGCAGTCAAGGATGGTCAACAGCCGCCCAGTACTTC. The chain employs TRBV6-1 and TRBJ2-5; the D is unclear. This CDR3 is 14 amino acids long. In germline, CDR1 is MNHNS, CDR2 SASEGT. V lost 5 bases and J lost 9, with 19 bases in between.

This clonotype appeared many times. This CDR3 reads CASSQDIGVIAGELFF. For the CDR3, the DNA is TGCGCCAGCAGCCAAGATATCGGGGTGATCGCCGGGGAGCTGTTTTTT. The chain has TRBV4-1 and TRBJ2-2; a weak D match, TRBD2 (5 bases). This CDR3 contains 16 residues. V lost 0 bases and J lost 6, with 14 bases in between. Per the germline V gene, CDR1 is MGHRA and CDR2 is YSYEKL.

This clonotype was counted only a few times. The chain joins TRBV18 to TRBJ2-5; D is ambiguous. V lost 4 bases, J lost 1 base, and 13 bases lay in between. The germline V gene encodes CDR1 KGHSH and CDR2 LQKENI. The CDR3 totals 15 residues. Here the CDR3 DNA reads TGTGCCAGCTCACTCGGCCCGGTAAGCCAAGAGACCCAGTACTTC. It is translated as CASSLGPVSQETQYF.

This clonotype came up many times. The chain couples TRBV5-1 to TRBJ1-2; D ambiguous. This CDR3 is built from 12 residues. Germline V lookup: CDR1 SGHRS, CDR2 YFSETQ. Trimming took 5 bases from V and 0 from J, leaving 5 bases between them. This CDR3 reads CASREANYGYTF. As DNA, the CDR3 is TGCGCCAGCAGGGAGGCTAACTATGGCTACACCTTC.

This clonotype was seen at least ten times. The CDR3 nucleotides read TGCAGTGCTAGACGTCAGGGGGCGCTTTCTAATGAAAAACTGTTTTTT. Protein: CSARRQGALSNEKLFF. V gene TRBV20-1 combines with J gene TRBJ1-4; TRBD1 matches 8 bases. Per the germline V gene, CDR1 is DFQATT and CDR2 is SNEGSKA (reference sequence). V shed 2 bases, J shed 3 bases, and the junction held 8 bases outside the gene matches. This CDR3 comprises 16 residues.

At least ten counts were recorded for this clonotype. CDR3 nucleotide sequence: TGCGCCAGCAGCGGGACTAGCGCGCCAGGGGAGCAGTACTTC. It translates to CASSGTSAPGEQYF. This sequence joins TRBV4-1 and TRBJ2-7; TRBD2 matches 10 bases. The CDR3 is made up of 14 amino acids. J gave up 7 bases and V 5 bases, and 8 bases lay outside the gene matches. The V gene's germline CDR1 is MGHRA and CDR2 YSYEKL.

This clonotype was counted at least ten times. This chain links TRBV15 with TRBJ2-5; 8 nucleotides align to TRBD2. The CDR3 length is 14 residues. Trimming at V came to 2 bases and at J to 9 bases, leaving 8 bases not matched to a gene. The germline gives CDR1 LNHNV, CDR2 YYDKDF (reference sequence). The CDR3 DNA reads as TGTGCCACCAGCAGAACTAGCGGCCCCTTGTCCCAGTACTTC. Translation gives CATSRTSGPLSQYF.

This clonotype has at least ten counts. The genes are TRBV20-1 and TRBJ2-2; a weak D match, TRBD1 (5 bases). V was trimmed by 0 bases and J by 7 bases, leaving 15 bases between them. The CDR3 contains 15 residues. Germline assignment: CDR1 DFQATT and CDR2 SNEGSKA (reference sequence). The chain's CDR3 is CSARDGQGEVGELFF. Here the CDR3 DNA reads TGCAGTGCTAGAGACGGGCAGGGTGAGGTCGGGGAGCTGTTTTTT.

This clonotype has ten or more counts. The chain employs TRBV19 and TRBJ1-2; no firm D call. CDR3 length equals 12 residues. Per the germline V gene, CDR1 is LNHDA and CDR2 is SQIVND (reference sequence). Trimming left V 4 bases short and J 2 bases short, with 5 bases between. CDR3: CASSRRNYGYTF. For the CDR3, the DNA is TGTGCCAGTAGTAGGAGGAACTATGGCTACACCTTC. Looking up the rest from reference TRBV19 and TRBJ1-2 gives the full variable domain: DGGITQSPKYLFRKEGQNVTLSCEQNLNHDAMYWYRQDPGQGLRLIYYSQIVNDFQKGDIAEGYSVSREKKESFPLTVTSAQKNPTAFYLCASSRRNYGYTFGSGTRLTVV.

In its sample, this clonotype was seen many times. The germline gene is not matched at one end of the junction; a read error may be the cause. V is TRBV7-7 and J is TRBJ2-5; no clear D gene. Germline lookup yields CDR1 SSHAT and CDR2 FNYEAQ (reference sequence). The CDR3 has 14 amino acids. For the CDR3, the DNA is TGTGCTAGCAGCAAGGCCCCTGGACGGGAGACCCAGTACTTC. Protein: CASSKAPGRETQYF. Variable domain in full (rest from reference TRBV7-7 and TRBJ2-5): GAGVSQSPRYKVTKRGQDVTLRCDPISSHATLYWYQQALGQGPEFLTYFNYEAQPDKSGLPSDRFSAERPEGSISTLTIQRTEQRDSAMYRCASSKAPGRETQYFGPGTRLLVL.

This clonotype has ten or more counts. The chain joins TRBV11-1 to TRBJ2-1; a weak D match, TRBD1 (6 bases). V was cut by 4 bases and J by 3 bases, with 7 bases left in between. Germline CDR1 reads SGHAT; CDR2 reads FQDESV (reference sequence). The CDR3 consists of 13 residues. CDR3: CASSSGVYNEQFF. The CDR3, as DNA: TGTGCCAGCAGCTCAGGGGTCTACAATGAGCAGTTCTTC.

The V call is TRBV11-2, the J call TRBJ2-5; D gene unclear. V lost 1 base, J lost 2 bases, and 8 bases lay in between. Looked up from germline, CDR1 is SGHAT and CDR2 is FQNNGV. The CDR3 loop spans 14 amino acids. CDR3 in amino acids: CASSLAQLQETQYF. In DNA form, the CDR3 reads TGTGCCAGCAGCTTAGCCCAGCTACAAGAGACCCAGTACTTC.

This clonotype was seen ten or more times. The chain uses TRBV7-3 and TRBJ2-1; D may match TRBD1 or TRBD2 (5 bases each). Germline V CDR1 and CDR2: SGHTA, FQGTGA. The CDR3 covers 13 residues. With 5 bases removed from V and 7 bases from J, the gap between germline ends came to 12 bases. The CDR3 coding sequence is TGTGCCAGCAGCCCCGGGGCGTGGAATGAGCAGTTCTTC. Protein sequence: CASSPGAWNEQFF. The whole variable domain, filled in from reference TRBV7-3 and TRBJ2-1, reads GAGVSQTPSNKVTEKGKYVELRCDPISGHTALYWYRQSLGQGPEFLIYFQGTGAADDSGLPNDRFFAVRPEGSVSTLKIQRTERGDSAVYLCASSPGAWNEQFFGPGTRLTVL.

This clonotype occurred many times. The chain carries TRBV9 and TRBJ2-2, with D hard to call. The ends were cut back, 0 bases at V and 2 bases at J, with 5 bases in the middle. The CDR3 is 14 amino acids. The germline V gene encodes CDR1 SGDLS and CDR2 YYNGEE. This CDR3 is CASSVDGNTGELFF. The CDR3 bases are TGTGCCAGCAGCGTAGATGGTAACACCGGGGAGCTGTTTTTT.

This clonotype has a handful of counts. The chain links TRBV15 to TRBJ1-4; 8 nucleotides agree with TRBD1. The junction had 2 bases not matched to a gene; V was cut back by 5 bases and J by 0 bases. The CDR3 extends over 15 amino acids. Germline values: CDR1 LNHNV, CDR2 YYDKDF (reference sequence). CDR3 region: CATSWTGSTNEKLFF. In DNA form, the CDR3 reads TGTGCCACCAGCTGGACAGGGTCAACTAATGAAAAACTGTTTTTT.

The table lists this clonotype with many counts. This chain uses TRBV5-5 with TRBJ1-5; 7 bases align to TRBD1. V lost 4 bases to trimming and J lost 1 base; unmatched junction nucleotides: 2. This CDR3 contains 14 residues. Germline loops: CDR1 SGHKS, CDR2 YYEKEE (reference sequence). CDR3 DNA: TGTGCCAGCAGCCGGGACAGAAGCAATCAGCCCCAGCATTTT. It yields the protein CASSRDRSNQPQHF.